Listed below are T cell receptor beta chains from one sample, sequenced in a study of memory CD8 T cells in hepatitis C reinfection. The repertoire was sequenced with immunoSEQ multiplex PCR; TCRdb's copy has only in-frame clones and lacks some. Counted here are 6,000 or so clones, around 91% occurring once; the ten biggest clones make up approximately 23%. Sequenced: naive CD8+ T cells sorted from blood. The source is a man aged 50 to 59 with hepatitis C virus infection. The CDR3 runs from the conserved cysteine through the conserved F or W. D genes are given only for firm matches. Size values are once, few and many counts, or a class for expanded clones, and some rows have none.

J gene | CDR3 length | clone size | D gene | V gene | CDR3 protein | CDR3 DNA
TRBJ2-1 | 15 | once | - | TRBV5-1 | CASEVGPQGYNEQFF | TGCGCAAGCGAGGTCGGTCCGCAGGGCTACAATGAGCAGTTCTTC
TRBJ2-2 | 17 | - | TRBD2 | TRBV11-2 | CASSFGRLALNTGELFF | TGTGCCAGCAGCTTCGGGCGACTAGCGTTGAACACCGGGGAGCTGTTTTTT
TRBJ2-1 | 15 | once | - | TRBV5-6 | CASRDPADTYNEQFF | TGTGCCAGCCGCGACCCGGCGGACACCTACAATGAGCAGTTCTTC
TRBJ2-7 | 15 | - | TRBD1 | TRBV28 | CASSGQGRYSYEQYF | TGTGCCAGCAGTGGACAGGGTAGATACTCCTACGAGCAGTACTTC
TRBJ1-2 | 14 | - | TRBD1 | TRBV28 | CASSPTGTVYGYTF | TGTGCCAGCAGTCCTACCGGGACAGTCTATGGCTACACCTTC
TRBJ1-4 | 14 | - | TRBD1 | TRBV9 | CASSVEGTAEKLFF | TGTGCCAGCAGCGTAGAGGGGACAGCAGAAAAACTGTTTTTT
TRBJ1-5 | 19 | once | - | TRBV21-1 | CASSKGGTGTGISNQPQHF | TGTGCCAGCAGCAAAGGGGGGACAGGGACGGGTATTAGCAATCAGCCCCAGCATTTT
TRBJ2-3 | 17 | - | - | TRBV7-9 | CASIGGVGQGPTDTQYF | TGTGCCAGCATCGGGGGGGTCGGACAGGGGCCCACAGATACGCAGTATTTT
TRBJ2-2 | 15 | - | TRBD2 | TRBV6-5 | CASRARDYDTGELFF | TGTGCCAGCAGAGCCCGGGACTACGACACCGGGGAGCTGTTTTTT
TRBJ1-2 | 13 | few | - | TRBV28 | CASSLTGYYGYTF | TGTGCCAGCAGTTTAACAGGGTACTATGGCTACACCTTC
TRBJ2-5 | 16 | - | TRBD2 | TRBV4-2 | CASSQGSTSAKETQYF | TGTGCCAGCAGCCAAGGAAGTACTAGCGCAAAAGAGACCCAGTACTTC
TRBJ2-1 | 11 | once | - | TRBV6-6 | CASSDLNEQFF | TGTGCCAGCAGCGACTTAAATGAGCAGTTCTTC
TRBJ2-3 | 14 | - | TRBD2 | TRBV4-1 | CASSQGAGVDTQYF | TGCGCCAGCAGCCAGGGAGCGGGAGTGGATACGCAGTATTTT
TRBJ2-7 | 13 | - | TRBD1 | TRBV2 | CASTGQGVDEQYF | TGTGCCAGCACCGGACAGGGGGTTGACGAGCAGTACTTC
TRBJ2-1 | 15 | once | TRBD2 | TRBV18 | CASSPGTSGSHEQFF | TGTGCCAGCTCACCAGGGACTAGCGGGAGTCATGAGCAGTTCTTC
TRBJ2-3 | 14 | - | - | TRBV6-5 | CASSYGQRTDTQYF | TGTGCCAGCAGTTACGGACAGCGCACAGATACGCAGTATTTT
TRBJ1-5 | 14 | - | TRBD1 | TRBV9 | CASSVGQGDQPQHF | TGTGCCAGCAGCGTAGGACAGGGCGATCAGCCCCAGCATTTT
TRBJ2-1 | 14 | - | TRBD2 | TRBV6-6 | CASEPSGRGNEQFF | TGTGCCAGCGAGCCTAGCGGGAGAGGGAATGAGCAGTTCTTC
TRBJ2-5 | 13 | once | - | TRBV7-3 | CASSGNGGETQYF | TGTGCCAGCAGCGGGAACGGGGGAGAGACCCAGTACTTC
TRBJ2-7 | 13 | - | TRBD2 | TRBV7-3 | CASSGGLGGEQYF | TGTGCCAGCAGCGGGGGACTAGGTGGCGAGCAGTACTTC
TRBJ2-7 | 16 | - | TRBD2 | TRBV11-2 | CASSSSSGVASYEQYF | TGTGCCAGCAGCTCCTCTAGCGGGGTCGCCTCCTACGAGCAGTACTTC
TRBJ2-2 | 18 | - | TRBD2 | TRBV19 | CASSMRLAGEIRTGELFF | TGTGCCAGTAGTATGAGGCTAGCGGGGGAGATTCGGACCGGGGAGCTGTTTTTT
TRBJ1-2 | 13 | - | TRBD1 | TRBV30 | CAWRSGTAYGYTF | TGTGCCTGGAGGTCCGGGACAGCCTATGGCTACACCTTC
TRBJ2-7 | 15 | - | TRBD2 | TRBV7-9 | CASSLELAGGHEQYF | TGTGCCAGCAGCTTAGAATTAGCGGGAGGCCACGAGCAGTACTTC
TRBJ2-5 | 14 | - | TRBD1 | TRBV9 | CASSAQGAPETQYF | TGTGCCAGCAGCGCTCAGGGGGCGCCGGAGACCCAGTACTTC
TRBJ2-3 | 16 | - | TRBD1 | TRBV4-1 | CASSQETGGWTDTQYF | TGCGCCAGCAGCCAAGAAACAGGGGGCTGGACAGATACGCAGTATTTT
TRBJ2-5 | 14 | - | - | TRBV11-3 | CASSLEGTQETQYF | TGTGCCAGCAGCTTAGAAGGGACACAAGAGACCCAGTACTTC
TRBJ1-1 | 15 | few | - | TRBV5-1 | CASSSWGGRDTEAFF | TGCGCCAGCAGCTCGTGGGGGGGGAGGGACACTGAAGCTTTCTTT
TRBJ2-7 | 17 | once | TRBD2 | TRBV4-2 | CASSLSLMTSGSYEQYF | TGTGCCAGCAGCCTAAGTTTAATGACTAGCGGCTCCTACGAGCAGTACTTC
TRBJ1-2 | 13 | - | TRBD1 | TRBV27 | CASSYGQGAGYTF | TGTGCCAGCAGTTATGGCCAGGGGGCAGGCTACACCTTC
TRBJ2-1 | 15 | - | TRBD2 | TRBV7-6 | CASSRGTSGSGEQFF | TGTGCCAGCAGCCGTGGGACTAGCGGGAGTGGTGAGCAGTTCTTC
TRBJ2-7 | 18 | - | TRBD1 | TRBV5-6 | CASSLEVQPGTGSYEQYF | TGTGCCAGCAGCTTGGAAGTCCAGCCCGGGACAGGATCCTACGAGCAGTACTTC
TRBJ2-7 | 14 | - | - | TRBV19 | CASSILGSVGEQYF | TGTGCCAGTAGTATCTTAGGTAGCGTAGGCGAGCAGTACTTC